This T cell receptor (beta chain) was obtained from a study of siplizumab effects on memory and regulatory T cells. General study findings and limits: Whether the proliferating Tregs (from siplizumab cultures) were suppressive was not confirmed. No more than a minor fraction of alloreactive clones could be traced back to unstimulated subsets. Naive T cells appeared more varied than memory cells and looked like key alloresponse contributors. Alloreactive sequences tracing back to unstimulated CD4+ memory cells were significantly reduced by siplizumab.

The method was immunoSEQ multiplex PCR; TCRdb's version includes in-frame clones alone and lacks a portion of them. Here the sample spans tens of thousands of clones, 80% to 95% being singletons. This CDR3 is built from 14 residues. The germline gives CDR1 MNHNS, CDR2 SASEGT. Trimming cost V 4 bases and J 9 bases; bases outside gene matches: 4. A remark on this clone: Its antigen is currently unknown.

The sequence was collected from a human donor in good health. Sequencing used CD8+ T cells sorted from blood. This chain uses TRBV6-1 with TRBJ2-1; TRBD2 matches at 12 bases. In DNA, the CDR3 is TGTGCCAGCAGTGGGGCTAGCGGGGGGGTTGAGCAGTTCTTC. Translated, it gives CASSGASGGVEQFF.